Following are 12 T cell receptor beta chains from one sample sequenced in a study of cytomegalovirus exposure and HLA in healthy donors. Clones were read by immunoSEQ multiplex PCR, and TCRdb kept only the in-frame ones, dropping some. The repertoire holds 100,000 to 120,000 clones, with more than 70% as singletons. Sample: PBMCs. These receptor sequences come from a woman aged 18-29 years in good health and CMV-seronegative.

The chain carries TRBV13 and TRBJ2-1; D is possibly TRBD2 (5 bases). V lost 5 bases and J 5 bases, leaving 13 bases between the germline ends. CDR3 length equals 14 residues. Germline V CDR1 and CDR2: PRHDT, FYEKMQ (reference sequence). CDR3 sequence: CASSTWRRNNEQFF. CDR3 coding DNA: TGTGCCAGCAGCACCTGGCGGAGGAACAATGAGCAGTTCTTC.

The chain links TRBV23-1 to TRBJ1-5, with 7 bases matching TRBD1. TRBV23-1 is an ORF, with its function uncertain. CDR3 size: 13 residues. The V segment lost 6 bases and the J segment 9 bases; nucleotides outside the gene matches: 8. The CDR3 bases are TGCGCCAGCAGCGACAGGGCTTCTGTGCCCCAGCATTTT. Amino acid sequence: CASSDRASVPQHF.

This chain links TRBV4-1 with TRBJ1-2, with D perhaps TRBD1 (6 bases). Trimming took 1 base from V and 3 from J, leaving 18 bases between them. Per germline, CDR1 MGHRA and CDR2 YSYEKL. This CDR3 is 17 amino acids long. DNA of the CDR3: TGCGCCAGCAGCCAAGCGGGCGTGGGGGGGCTCTACTATGGCTACACCTTC. As protein: CASSQAGVGGLYYGYTF.

This chain uses TRBV27 with TRBJ2-1, with TRBD2 identical over 14 bases. The ends lost 1 base at V and 4 bases at J; junction bases unmatched: 6. Germline V lookup: CDR1 MNHEY, CDR2 SMNVEV (reference sequence). This CDR3 has 18 residues. The CDR3 DNA reads as TGTGCCAGCAGTTTATTTTGGACTAGCGGGGGGCAGTACAATGAGCAGTTCTTC. It is translated as CASSLFWTSGGQYNEQFF.

V usage is TRBV6-1 and J usage is TRBJ2-7, with a possible D match to TRBD1 (6 bases). The CDR3 length is 14 residues. Germline V lookup: CDR1 MNHNS, CDR2 SASEGT. Trimming left V 2 bases short and J 6 bases short, with 14 bases between. The CDR3 DNA sequence: TGTGCCAGCAGTGAAACAGGGCCCGGAGGCGAGCAGTACTTC. It translates to CASSETGPGGEQYF.

This rearrangement joins TRBV5-1 to TRBJ1-2; D is undetermined. This CDR3 spans 13 amino acids. Trimming stripped 0 bases from V and 5 bases from J, with 8 bases between. CDR1 is SGHRS and CDR2 is YFSETQ in the germline V gene. The CDR3 loop is CASSLENGYGYTF. The CDR3 DNA follows: TGCGCCAGCAGCTTGGAAAACGGGTATGGCTACACCTTC.

V is TRBV19 and J is TRBJ1-2; TRBD1 agrees at 10 bases. This CDR3 is 15 amino acids long. V lost 8 bases, J lost 4 bases, and 10 bases stayed unmatched. Per germline, CDR1 LNHDA and CDR2 SQIVND (reference sequence). The CDR3 here is CASSKPGQGFYGYTF. In nucleotides, the CDR3 is TGTGCCAGTTCCAAACCGGGACAGGGGTTCTATGGCTACACCTTC. The full variable domain, rest sourced from reference TRBV19 and TRBJ1-2, is DGGITQSPKYLFRKEGQNVTLSCEQNLNHDAMYWYRQDPGQGLRLIYYSQIVNDFQKGDIAEGYSVSREKKESFPLTVTSAQKNPTAFYLCASSKPGQGFYGYTFGSGTRLTVV.

The rearrangement joins TRBV5-1 to TRBJ2-3; TRBD2 agrees at 7 bases. The CDR3 spans 15 residues. The germline V gene encodes CDR1 SGHRS and CDR2 YFSETQ. V lost 6 bases to trimming and J lost 3 bases; unmatched junction nucleotides: 10. CDR3 residues: CASNYGGMGTDTQYF. The CDR3 DNA reads as TGCGCCAGCAACTACGGGGGGATGGGAACAGATACGCAGTATTTT.

The rearrangement joins TRBV5-1 to TRBJ1-1; 7 bases are a match to TRBD1. CDR1 and CDR2 from the germline V gene are SGHRS and YFSETQ. Trimming at V came to 6 bases and at J to 1 base, leaving 12 bases not matched to a gene. CDR3 length: 16 amino acids. Here the CDR3 DNA reads TGCGCCAGCAACGAAGAGACAGGGCTTTCGAACACTGAAGCTTTCTTT. Its protein product is CASNEETGLSNTEAFF.

The J gene is TRBJ2-3, the V gene TRBV4-1; the D is unclear. CDR3 length: 17 residues. Germline V gives CDR1 MGHRA, CDR2 YSYEKL. V was shortened by 1 base and J by 1 base, with 15 bases between the two germline ends. The chain's CDR3 is CASSQVALVPRTDTQYF. The CDR3 coding sequence is TGCGCCAGCAGCCAAGTGGCCTTGGTCCCTCGCACAGATACGCAGTATTTT.

This chain joins TRBV7-9 and TRBJ2-5; D not resolved. Germline-derived CDR1 and CDR2 are SEHNR and FQNEAQ (reference sequence). The CDR3 is 11 residues long. V was clipped by 2 bases and J by 5 bases, with 3 bases between them. CDR3 in DNA: TGTGCCAGCAGCTTATATGAGACCCAGTACTTC. Translation: CASSLYETQYF.

This sequence joins TRBV5-5 and TRBJ1-2; D might be TRBD1 (6 bases). CDR1 is SGHKS and CDR2 is YYEKEE in the germline V gene (reference sequence). The V and J ends lost 4 bases and 8 bases respectively, with 15 bases between them. The CDR3 loop spans 13 amino acids. The CDR3 spells CASSPPGGAGYTF. CDR3 nucleotide sequence: TGTGCCAGCAGCCCTCCGGGGGGCGCGGGCTACACCTTC.